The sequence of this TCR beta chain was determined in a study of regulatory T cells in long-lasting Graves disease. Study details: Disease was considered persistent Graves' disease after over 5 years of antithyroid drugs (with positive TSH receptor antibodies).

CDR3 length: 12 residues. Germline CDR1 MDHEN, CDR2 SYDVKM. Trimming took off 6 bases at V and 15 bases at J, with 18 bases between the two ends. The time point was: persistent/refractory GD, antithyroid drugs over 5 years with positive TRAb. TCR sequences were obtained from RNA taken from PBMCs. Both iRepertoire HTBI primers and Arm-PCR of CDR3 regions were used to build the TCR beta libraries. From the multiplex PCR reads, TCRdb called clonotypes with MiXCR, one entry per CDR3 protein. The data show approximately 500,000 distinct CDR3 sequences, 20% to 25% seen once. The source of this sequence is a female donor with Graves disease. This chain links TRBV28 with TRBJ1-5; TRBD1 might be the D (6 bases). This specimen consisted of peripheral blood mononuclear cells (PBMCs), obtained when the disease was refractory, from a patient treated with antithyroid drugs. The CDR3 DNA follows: TGTGCCAGCAGCCCTGGAGGGGGTGAGGGGCATTTT. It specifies CASSPGGGEGHF.